This T cell receptor (beta chain) originates from a study of blood T cell repertoires in COVID-19 (TCRdb year 2020). Looking at the study overall: Collaborator samples came from the United States, Italy and Spain and covered acute and convalescent phases of COVID-19. The samples were drawn from the first 160 participants of the ongoing ImmuneRACE study and from 950 to 1,500 subjects provided by 6 global collaborators. The material from the prospective study consisted of cDNA or gDNA derived from T cells, B-cell-depleted T cells, or PBMCs. The dataset comprised deeply sampled blood TCRbeta repertoires from subjects exposed to, actively infected with, or recovered from COVID-19. Where available, HLA class I and class II types were taken from metadata supplied by the sample provider and were not determined by assay-based typing. The repertoires were released in a freely available public database meant as a resource for research on the immune response to SARS-CoV-2. Nearly every sample came with metadata listing a de-identified subject ID, COVID-19 status, age in years and sex.

Collaborating institutions collected whole blood in K2EDTA tubes following their own protocols. For TCRbeta analysis, collaborators shipped samples in one of three forms: frozen whole blood, isolated PBMCs, or DNA extracted from either of those sample types. TCRbeta CDR3 regions were amplified from genomic DNA using the immunoSEQ Assay, a bias-controlled multiplex PCR. As for the authors' bioinformatics: Nucleated cell counts per sample were estimated from amplification of reference gene primers within the assay. To quantify the absolute abundance of each unique TCRbeta CDR3 rearrangement, sequence reads were collapsed and filtered. For each sample, productive Simpson clonality was calculated as the square root of Simpson's diversity index across productive rearrangements. TCRdb holds this immuneACCESS table with in-frame rearrangements only. Some clones are missing; in checked studies, unresolved V genes explain under half, and the rest has no known cause. V, J and clone size are those of that table, while D and trimming were read from the DNA. The sample yields about 140,000 clones; under 90% were counted once. The top ten hold approximately 6.5% of the sample.

The research as a whole found: The quantity of clinical and demographic metadata differed by source and by participant and was supplied without curation.

Spanning cysteine to phenylalanine, the CDR3 consists of 13 amino acids. The retained sequence is limited to the CDR3, 39 bases, with the frame set at the first base. The germline V gene (reference sequence) gives CDR1 as SEHNR and CDR2 as FQNEAQ. Trimmed from V: 5 bases; trimmed from J: 7 bases; junction bases lacking a gene match: 5. In the case of this clone: Its target antigen remains unknown. The input lacks base qualities; no much larger clone sits a single base away.

This receptor was taken from a human donor in a cohort sampled during active COVID-19. The sample taken for sequencing was peripheral blood. Recombination connected TRBV7-9 to TRBJ2-3, with TRBD1 identical over 8 junction bases. CDR3 sequence: CASSPGGENTQYF. The nucleotide sequence reads TGTGCCAGCAGCCCAGGGGGCGAGAATACGCAGTATTTT. Extended through the reference TRBV7-9 and TRBJ2-3 proteins, this CDR3 yields the full variable domain: DTGVSQNPRHKITKRGQNVTFRCDPISEHNRLYWYRQTLGQGPEFLTYFQNEAQLEKSRLLSDRFSAERPKGSFSTLEIQRTEQGDSAMYLCASSPGGENTQYFGPGTRLTVL.